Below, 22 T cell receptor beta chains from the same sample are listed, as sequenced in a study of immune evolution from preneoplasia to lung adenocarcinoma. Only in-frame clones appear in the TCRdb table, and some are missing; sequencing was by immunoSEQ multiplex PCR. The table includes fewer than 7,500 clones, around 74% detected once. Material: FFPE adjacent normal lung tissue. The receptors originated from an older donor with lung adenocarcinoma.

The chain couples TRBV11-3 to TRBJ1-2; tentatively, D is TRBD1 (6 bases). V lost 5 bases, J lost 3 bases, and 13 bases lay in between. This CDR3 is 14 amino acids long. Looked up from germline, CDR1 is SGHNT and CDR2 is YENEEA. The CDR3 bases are TGTGCCAGCAGCCCGACCACAGGGTACTATGGCTACACCTTC. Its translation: CASSPTTGYYGYTF. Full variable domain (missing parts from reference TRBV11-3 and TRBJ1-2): EAGVVQSPRYKIIEKKQPVAFWCNPISGHNTLYWYLQNLGQGPELLIRYENEEAVDDSQLPKDRFSAERLKGVDSTLKIQPAELGDSAVYLCASSPTTGYYGYTFGSGTRLTVV.

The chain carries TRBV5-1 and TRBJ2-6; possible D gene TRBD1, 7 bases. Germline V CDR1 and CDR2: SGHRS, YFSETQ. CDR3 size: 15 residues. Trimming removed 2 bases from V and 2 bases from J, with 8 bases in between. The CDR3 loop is CASSFRGAGANVLTF. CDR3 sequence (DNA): TGCGCCAGCAGCTTCAGGGGGGCTGGGGCCAACGTCCTGACTTTC.

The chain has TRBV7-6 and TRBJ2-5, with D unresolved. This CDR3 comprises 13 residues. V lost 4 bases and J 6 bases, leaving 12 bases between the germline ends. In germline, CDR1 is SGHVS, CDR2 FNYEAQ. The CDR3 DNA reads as TGTGCCAGCAGCTCGGACCTGGGGAAGACCCAGTACTTC. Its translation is CASSSDLGKTQYF. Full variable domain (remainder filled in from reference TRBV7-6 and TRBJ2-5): GAGVSQSPRYKVTKRGQDVALRCDPISGHVSLYWYRQALGQGPEFLTYFNYEAQQDKSGLPNDRFSAERPEGSISTLTIQRTEQRDSAMYRCASSSDLGKTQYFGPGTRLLVL.

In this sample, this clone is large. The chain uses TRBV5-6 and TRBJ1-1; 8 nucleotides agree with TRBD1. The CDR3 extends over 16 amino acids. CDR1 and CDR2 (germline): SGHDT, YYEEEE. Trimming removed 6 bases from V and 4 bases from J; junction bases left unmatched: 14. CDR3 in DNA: TGTGCCAGCAACGAAGAGGCAGGGGGCGCCCGCACTGAAGCTTTCTTT. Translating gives CASNEEAGGARTEAFF.

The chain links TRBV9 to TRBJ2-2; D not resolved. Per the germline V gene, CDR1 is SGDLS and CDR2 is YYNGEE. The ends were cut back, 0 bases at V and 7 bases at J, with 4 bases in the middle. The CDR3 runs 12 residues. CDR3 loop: CASSVEGGELFF. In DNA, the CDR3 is TGTGCCAGCAGCGTAGAGGGCGGGGAGCTGTTTTTT.

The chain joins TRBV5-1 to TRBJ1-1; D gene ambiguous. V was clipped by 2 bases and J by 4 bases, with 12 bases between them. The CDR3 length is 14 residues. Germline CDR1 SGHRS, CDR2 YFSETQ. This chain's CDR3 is CASSLNMGATEAFF. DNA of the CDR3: TGCGCCAGCAGCTTAAACATGGGAGCCACTGAAGCTTTCTTT.

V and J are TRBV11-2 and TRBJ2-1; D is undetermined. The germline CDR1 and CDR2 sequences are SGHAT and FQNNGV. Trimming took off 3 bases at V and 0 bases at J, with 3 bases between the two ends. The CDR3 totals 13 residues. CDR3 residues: CASSFTSYNEQFF. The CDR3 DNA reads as TGTGCCAGCAGCTTCACCTCCTACAATGAGCAGTTCTTC.

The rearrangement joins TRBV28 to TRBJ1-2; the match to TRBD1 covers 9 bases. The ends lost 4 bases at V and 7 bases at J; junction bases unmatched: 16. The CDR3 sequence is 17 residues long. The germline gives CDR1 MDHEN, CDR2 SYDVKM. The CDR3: CASSSPREYRGRGGYTF. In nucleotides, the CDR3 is TGTGCCAGCAGTTCCCCGCGGGAATACAGGGGGCGCGGTGGCTACACCTTC.

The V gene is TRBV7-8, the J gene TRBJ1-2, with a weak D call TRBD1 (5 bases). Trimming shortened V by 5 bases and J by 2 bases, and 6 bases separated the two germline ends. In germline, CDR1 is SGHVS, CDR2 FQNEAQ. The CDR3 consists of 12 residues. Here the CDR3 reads CASSPGNYGYTF. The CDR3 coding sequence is TGTGCCAGCAGCCCAGGGAACTATGGCTACACCTTC.

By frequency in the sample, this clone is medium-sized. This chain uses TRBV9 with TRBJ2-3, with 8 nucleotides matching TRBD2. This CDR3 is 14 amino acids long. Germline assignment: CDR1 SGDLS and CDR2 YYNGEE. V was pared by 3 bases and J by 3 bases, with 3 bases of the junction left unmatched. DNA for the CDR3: TGTGCCAGCAGCGGCTCTAGCGGGACAGATACGCAGTATTTT. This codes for CASSGSSGTDTQYF.

CDR3 DNA: TGTGCCAGCAGCGGACAGGGGAGCTCCTACAATGAGCAGTTCTTC. Translated, it gives CASSGQGSSYNEQFF. The rearrangement joins TRBV9 to TRBJ2-1; TRBD1 agrees at 8 bases. V shed 3 bases, J shed 0 bases, and the junction held 2 bases outside the gene matches. The CDR3 contains 15 residues. Germline V gene sequence: CDR1 SGDLS, CDR2 YYNGEE.

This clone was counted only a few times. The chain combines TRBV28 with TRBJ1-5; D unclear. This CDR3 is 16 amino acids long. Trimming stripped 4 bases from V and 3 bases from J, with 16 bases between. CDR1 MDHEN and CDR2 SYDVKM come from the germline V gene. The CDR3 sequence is CASSSALGFFNQPQHF. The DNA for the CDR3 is TGTGCCAGCAGTTCCGCCCTGGGGTTTTTCAATCAGCCCCAGCATTTT.

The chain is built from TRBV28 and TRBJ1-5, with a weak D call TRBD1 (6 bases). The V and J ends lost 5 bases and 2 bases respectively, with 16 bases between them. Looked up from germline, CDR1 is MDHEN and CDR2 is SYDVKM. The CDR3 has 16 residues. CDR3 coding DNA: TGTGCCAGCAGTAGGACACAGGGTATAGGCAATCAGCCCCAGCATTTT. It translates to CASSRTQGIGNQPQHF.

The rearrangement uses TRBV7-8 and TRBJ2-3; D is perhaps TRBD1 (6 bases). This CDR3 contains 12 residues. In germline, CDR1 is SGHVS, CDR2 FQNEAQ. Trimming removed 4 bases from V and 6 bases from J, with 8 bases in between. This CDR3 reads CASSSRGDTQYF. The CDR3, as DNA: TGTGCCAGCAGCTCAAGGGGGGATACGCAGTATTTT.

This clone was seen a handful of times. CDR3 DNA sequence: TGTGCCAGCAGCGTAGCTCTGGACATAGGTAGGGATACGCAGTATTTT. Its translation: CASSVALDIGRDTQYF. The chain uses TRBV9 and TRBJ2-3, with D perhaps TRBD1 (5 bases). CDR1 and CDR2 from the germline V gene are SGDLS and YYNGEE. The CDR3 covers 16 residues. The ends were cut back, 0 bases at V and 6 bases at J, with 17 bases in the middle.

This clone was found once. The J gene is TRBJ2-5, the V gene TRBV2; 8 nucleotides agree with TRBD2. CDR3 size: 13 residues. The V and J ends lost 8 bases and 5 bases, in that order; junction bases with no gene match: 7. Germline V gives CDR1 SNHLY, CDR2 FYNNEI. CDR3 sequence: CASSRGGVETQYF. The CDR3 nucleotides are TGTGCCAGCTCTCGGGGGGGGGTGGAGACCCAGTACTTC. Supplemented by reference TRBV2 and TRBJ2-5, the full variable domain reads EPEVTQTPSHQVTQMGQEVILRCVPISNHLYFYWYRQILGQKVEFLVSFYNNEISEKSEIFDDQFSVERPDGSNFTLKIRSTKLEDSAMYFCASSRGGVETQYFGPGTRLLVL.

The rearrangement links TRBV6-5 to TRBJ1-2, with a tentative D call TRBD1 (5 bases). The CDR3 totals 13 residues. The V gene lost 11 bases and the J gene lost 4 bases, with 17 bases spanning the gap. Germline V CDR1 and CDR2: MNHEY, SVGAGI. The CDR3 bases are TGTGCCGCAACGGGGGTGACGGGCTATGGCTACACCTTC. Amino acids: CAATGVTGYGYTF.

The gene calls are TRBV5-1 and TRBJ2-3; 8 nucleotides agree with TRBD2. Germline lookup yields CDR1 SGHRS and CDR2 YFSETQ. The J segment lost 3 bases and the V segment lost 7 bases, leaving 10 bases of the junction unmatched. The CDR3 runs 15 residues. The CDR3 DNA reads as TGCGCCAGCGTTGTGGGATTAGCGGGGACAGATACGCAGTATTTT. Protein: CASVVGLAGTDTQYF.

The CDR3 here is CASSRDRSNYGYTF. The CDR3 DNA sequence: TGTGCCAGCTCAAGGGACAGGTCTAACTATGGCTACACCTTC. The V gene is TRBV18, the J gene TRBJ1-2; 8 nucleotides align to TRBD1. The CDR3 spans 14 residues. Trimming took 5 bases from V and 0 from J; bases not matched to a gene: 2. Looked up from germline, CDR1 is KGHSH and CDR2 is LQKENI.

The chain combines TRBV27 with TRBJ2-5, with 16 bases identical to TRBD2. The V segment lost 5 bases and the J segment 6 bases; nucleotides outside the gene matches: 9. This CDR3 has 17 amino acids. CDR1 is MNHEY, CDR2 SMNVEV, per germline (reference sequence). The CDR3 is CASSPLGLAGGHKTQYF. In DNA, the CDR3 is TGTGCCAGCAGTCCCCTGGGACTAGCGGGAGGGCATAAGACCCAGTACTTC.

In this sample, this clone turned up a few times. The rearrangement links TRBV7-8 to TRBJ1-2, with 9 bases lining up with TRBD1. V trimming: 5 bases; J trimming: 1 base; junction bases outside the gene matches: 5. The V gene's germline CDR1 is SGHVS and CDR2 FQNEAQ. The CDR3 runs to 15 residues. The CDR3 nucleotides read TGTGCCAGCAGCCCCCGGACAGGGGTTAACTATGGCTACACCTTC. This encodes CASSPRTGVNYGYTF. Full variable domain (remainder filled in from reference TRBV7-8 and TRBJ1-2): GAGVSQSPRYKVAKRGQDVALRCDPISGHVSLFWYQQALGQGPEFLTYFQNEAQLDKSGLPSDRFFAERPEGSVSTLKIQRTQQEDSAVYLCASSPRTGVNYGYTFGSGTRLTVV.

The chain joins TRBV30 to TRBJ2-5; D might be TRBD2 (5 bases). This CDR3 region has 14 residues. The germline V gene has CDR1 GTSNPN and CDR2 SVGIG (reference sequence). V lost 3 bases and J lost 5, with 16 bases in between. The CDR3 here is CAWRETFRGETQYF. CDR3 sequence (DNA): TGTGCCTGGAGAGAGACTTTCCGGGGTGAGACCCAGTACTTC. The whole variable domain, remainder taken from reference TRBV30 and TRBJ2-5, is SQTIHQWPATLVQPVGSPLSLECTVEGTSNPNLYWYRQAAGRGLQLLFYSVGIGQISSEVPQNLSASRPQDRQFILSSKKLLLSDSGFYLCAWRETFRGETQYFGPGTRLLVL.